Reported below is one T cell receptor beta chain. Antigen specificity is unknown. The CDR3 length is 12 residues. Here immunoSEQ multiplex PCR was the method, and the copy in TCRdb shows in-frame clones only, minus some. The sample lists 55,000 to 70,000 clones, 86% occurring once. These data come from a study of OX40 agonist ivuxolimab in advanced cancers. General observations from the study: Both CD4+ and CD8+ T cell populations in blood had undergone clonal expansion by week 6 at 0.1 to 3.0 mg/kg.

The sequences come from CD4+ or CD8+ T cells sorted from blood, collected in a trial of the OX40 agonist ivuxolimab. This TCR derives from an adult with an advanced solid tumor such as melanoma, head and neck, liver or kidney cancer. The chain is built from TRBV21-1 and TRBJ1-2. TRBV21-1 is a documented pseudogene. The CDR3 region is CASRGVGYGYTF. DNA of the CDR3: TGTGCCAGCCGCGGGGTCGGCTATGGCTACACCTTC.